This TCR beta chain emerged from a study of blood T cell repertoires in COVID-19. Libraries were prepared by immunoSEQ multiplex PCR; TCRdb keeps only in-frame clonotypes and omits some of them. This table holds over 50,000 clones, roughly 86% found once. Germline V gives CDR1 SGDLS, CDR2 YYNGEE. This CDR3 spans 15 amino acids. V shed 2 bases and J 7 bases; nucleotides not matched to a gene: 6. This clone was seen only a few times. The chain uses TRBV9 and TRBJ2-1; 10 bases are shared with TRBD1. The TCR was taken from a man aged 55 to 70 with acute or convalescent COVID-19. Sequenced sample: peripheral blood. Here the CDR3 reads CASSVGEDRGNEQFF. CDR3 in DNA: TGTGCCAGCAGCGTGGGCGAGGACAGGGGGAATGAGCAGTTCTTC.